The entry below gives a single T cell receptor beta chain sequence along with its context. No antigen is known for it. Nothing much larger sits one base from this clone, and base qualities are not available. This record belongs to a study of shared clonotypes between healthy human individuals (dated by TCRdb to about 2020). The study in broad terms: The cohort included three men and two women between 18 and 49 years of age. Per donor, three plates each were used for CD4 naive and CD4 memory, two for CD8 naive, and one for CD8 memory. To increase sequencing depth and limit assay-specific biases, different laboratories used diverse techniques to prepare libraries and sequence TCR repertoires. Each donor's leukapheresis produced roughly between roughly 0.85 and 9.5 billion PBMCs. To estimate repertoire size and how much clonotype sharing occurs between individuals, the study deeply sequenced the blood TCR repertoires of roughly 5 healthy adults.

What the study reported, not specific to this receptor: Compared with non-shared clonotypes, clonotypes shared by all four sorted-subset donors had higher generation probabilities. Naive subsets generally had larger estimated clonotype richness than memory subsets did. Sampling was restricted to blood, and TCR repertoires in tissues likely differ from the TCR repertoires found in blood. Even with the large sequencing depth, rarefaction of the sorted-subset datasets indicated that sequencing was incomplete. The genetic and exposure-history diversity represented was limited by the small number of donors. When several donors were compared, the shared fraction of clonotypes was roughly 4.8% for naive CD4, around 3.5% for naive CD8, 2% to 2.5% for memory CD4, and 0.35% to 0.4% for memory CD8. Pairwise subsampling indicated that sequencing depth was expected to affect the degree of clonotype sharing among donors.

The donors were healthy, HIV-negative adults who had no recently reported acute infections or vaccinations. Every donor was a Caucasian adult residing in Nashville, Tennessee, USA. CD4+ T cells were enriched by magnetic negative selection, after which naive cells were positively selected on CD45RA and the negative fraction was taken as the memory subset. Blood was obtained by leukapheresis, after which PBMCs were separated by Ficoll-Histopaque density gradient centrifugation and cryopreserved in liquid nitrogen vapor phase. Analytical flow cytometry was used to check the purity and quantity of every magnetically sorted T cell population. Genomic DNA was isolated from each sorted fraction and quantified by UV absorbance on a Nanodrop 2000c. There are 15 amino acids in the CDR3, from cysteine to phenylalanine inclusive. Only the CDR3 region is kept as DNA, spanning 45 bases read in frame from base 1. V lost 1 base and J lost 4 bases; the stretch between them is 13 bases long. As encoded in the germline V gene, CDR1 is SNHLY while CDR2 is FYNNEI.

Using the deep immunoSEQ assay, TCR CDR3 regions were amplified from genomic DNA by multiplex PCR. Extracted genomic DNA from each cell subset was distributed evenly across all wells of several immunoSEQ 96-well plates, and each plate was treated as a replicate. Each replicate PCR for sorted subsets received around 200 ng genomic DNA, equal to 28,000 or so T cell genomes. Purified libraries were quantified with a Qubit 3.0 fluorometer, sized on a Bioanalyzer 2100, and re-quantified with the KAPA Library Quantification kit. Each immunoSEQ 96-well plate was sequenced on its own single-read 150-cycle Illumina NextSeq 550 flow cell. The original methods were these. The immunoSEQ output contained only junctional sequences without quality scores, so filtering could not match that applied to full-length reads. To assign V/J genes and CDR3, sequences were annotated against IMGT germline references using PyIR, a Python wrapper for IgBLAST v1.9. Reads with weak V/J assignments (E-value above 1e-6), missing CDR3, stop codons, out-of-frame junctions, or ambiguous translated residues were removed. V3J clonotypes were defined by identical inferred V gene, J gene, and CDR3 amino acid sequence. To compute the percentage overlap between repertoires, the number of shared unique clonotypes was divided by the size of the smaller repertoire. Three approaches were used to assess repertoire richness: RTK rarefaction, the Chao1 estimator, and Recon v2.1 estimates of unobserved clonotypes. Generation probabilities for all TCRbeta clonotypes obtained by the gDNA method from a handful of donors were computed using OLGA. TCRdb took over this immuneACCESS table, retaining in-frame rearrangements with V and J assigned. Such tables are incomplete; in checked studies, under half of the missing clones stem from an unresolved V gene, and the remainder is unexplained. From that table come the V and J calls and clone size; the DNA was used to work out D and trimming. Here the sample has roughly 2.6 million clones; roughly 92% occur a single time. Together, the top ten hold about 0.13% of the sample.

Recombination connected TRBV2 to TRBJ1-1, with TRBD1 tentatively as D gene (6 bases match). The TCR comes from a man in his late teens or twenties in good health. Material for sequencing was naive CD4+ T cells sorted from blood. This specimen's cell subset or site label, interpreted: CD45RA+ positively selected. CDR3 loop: CASSEVSRGATEAFF. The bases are TGTGCCAGCAGTGAAGTAAGCAGGGGAGCCACTGAAGCTTTCTTT.